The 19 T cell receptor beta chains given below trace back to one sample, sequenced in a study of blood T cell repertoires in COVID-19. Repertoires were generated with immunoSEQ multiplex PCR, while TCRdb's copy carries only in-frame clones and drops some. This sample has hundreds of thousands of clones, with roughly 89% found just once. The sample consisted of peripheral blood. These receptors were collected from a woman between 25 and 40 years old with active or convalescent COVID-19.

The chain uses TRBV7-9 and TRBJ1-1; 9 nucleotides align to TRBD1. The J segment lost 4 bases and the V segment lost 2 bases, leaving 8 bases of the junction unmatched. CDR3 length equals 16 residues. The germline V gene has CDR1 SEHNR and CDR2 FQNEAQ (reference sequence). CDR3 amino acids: CASSLYRGPPVTEAFF. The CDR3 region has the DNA TGTGCCAGCAGCTTATACAGGGGGCCTCCCGTCACTGAAGCTTTCTTT.

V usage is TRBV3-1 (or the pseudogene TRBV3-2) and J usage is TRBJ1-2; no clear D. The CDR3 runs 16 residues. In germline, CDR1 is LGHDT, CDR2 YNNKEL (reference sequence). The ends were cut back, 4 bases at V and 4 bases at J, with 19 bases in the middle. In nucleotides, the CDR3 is TGTGCCAGCAGCCTAACCGCGGCTGGGTTCAGCTATGGCTACACCTTC. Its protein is CASSLTAAGFSYGYTF.

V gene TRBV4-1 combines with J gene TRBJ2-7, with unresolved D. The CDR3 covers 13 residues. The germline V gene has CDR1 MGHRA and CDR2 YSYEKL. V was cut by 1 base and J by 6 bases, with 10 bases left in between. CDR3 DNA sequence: TGCGCCAGCAGCCAAGGCGACTCGCTCGAGCAGTACTTC. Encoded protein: CASSQGDSLEQYF.

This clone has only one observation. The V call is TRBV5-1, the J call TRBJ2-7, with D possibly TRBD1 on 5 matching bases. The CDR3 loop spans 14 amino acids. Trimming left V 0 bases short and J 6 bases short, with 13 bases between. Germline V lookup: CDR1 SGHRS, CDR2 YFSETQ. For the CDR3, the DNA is TGCGCCAGCAGCTTGGGACAGAGATTTCCCGAGCAGTACTTC. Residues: CASSLGQRFPEQYF.

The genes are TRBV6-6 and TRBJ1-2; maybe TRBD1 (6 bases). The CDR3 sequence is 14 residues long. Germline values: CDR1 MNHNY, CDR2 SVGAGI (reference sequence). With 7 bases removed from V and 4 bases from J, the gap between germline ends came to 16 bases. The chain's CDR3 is CASNQQGVLYGYTF. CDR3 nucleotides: TGTGCCAGCAATCAACAGGGAGTTCTCTATGGCTACACCTTC.

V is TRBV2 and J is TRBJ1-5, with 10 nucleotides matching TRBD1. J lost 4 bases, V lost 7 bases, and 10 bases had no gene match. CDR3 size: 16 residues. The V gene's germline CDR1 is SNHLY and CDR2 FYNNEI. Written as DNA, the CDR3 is TGTGCCAGCACCAGTGACAGGGGGCTAGGGAATCAGCCCCAGCATTTT. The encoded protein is CASTSDRGLGNQPQHF.

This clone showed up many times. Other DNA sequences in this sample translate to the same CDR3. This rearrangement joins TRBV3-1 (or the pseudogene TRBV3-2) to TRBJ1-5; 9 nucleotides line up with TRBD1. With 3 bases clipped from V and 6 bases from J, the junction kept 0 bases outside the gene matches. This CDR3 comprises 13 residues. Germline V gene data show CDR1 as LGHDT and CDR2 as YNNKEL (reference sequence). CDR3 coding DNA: TGTGCCAGCAGCCAGGACAGGGGTCAGCCCCAGCATTTT. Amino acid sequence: CASSQDRGQPQHF.

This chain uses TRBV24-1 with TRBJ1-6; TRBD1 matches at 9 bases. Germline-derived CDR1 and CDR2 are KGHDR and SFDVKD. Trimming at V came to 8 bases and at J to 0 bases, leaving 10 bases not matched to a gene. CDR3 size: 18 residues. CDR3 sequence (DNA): TGTGCCACCATGGGACAGGGCTACCACTTCTCCTATAATTCACCCCTCCACTTT. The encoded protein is CATMGQGYHFSYNSPLHF.

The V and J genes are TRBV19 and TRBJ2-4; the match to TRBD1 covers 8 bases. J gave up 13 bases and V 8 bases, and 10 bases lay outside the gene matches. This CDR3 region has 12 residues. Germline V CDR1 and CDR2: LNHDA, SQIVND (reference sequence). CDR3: CASGGTGVPQYF. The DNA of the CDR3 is TGTGCCAGTGGAGGGACAGGAGTACCGCAGTACTTC. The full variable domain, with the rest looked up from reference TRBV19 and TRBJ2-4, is DGGITQSPKYLFRKEGQNVTLSCEQNLNHDAMYWYRQDPGQGLRLIYYSQIVNDFQKGDIAEGYSVSREKKESFPLTVTSAQKNPTAFYLCASGGTGVPQYFGAGTRLSVL.

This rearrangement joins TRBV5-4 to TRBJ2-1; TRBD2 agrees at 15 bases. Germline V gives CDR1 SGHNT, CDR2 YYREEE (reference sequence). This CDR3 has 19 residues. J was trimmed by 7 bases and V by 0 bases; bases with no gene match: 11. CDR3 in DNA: TGTGCCAGCAGCTTGGCTGGACTAGCGGGGGGGTCGATTGGTAATGAGCAGTTCTTC. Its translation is CASSLAGLAGGSIGNEQFF.

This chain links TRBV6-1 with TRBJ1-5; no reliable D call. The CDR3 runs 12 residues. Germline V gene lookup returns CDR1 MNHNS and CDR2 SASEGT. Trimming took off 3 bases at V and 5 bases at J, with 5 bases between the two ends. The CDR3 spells CASSDLYQPQHF. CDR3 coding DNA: TGTGCCAGCAGTGACCTGTATCAGCCCCAGCATTTT.

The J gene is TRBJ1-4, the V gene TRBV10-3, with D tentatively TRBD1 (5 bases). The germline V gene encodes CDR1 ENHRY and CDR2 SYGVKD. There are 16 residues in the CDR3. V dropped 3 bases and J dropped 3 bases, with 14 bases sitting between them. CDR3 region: CAISEGQGLANEKLFF. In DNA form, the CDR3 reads TGTGCCATCAGTGAAGGTCAGGGACTGGCTAATGAAAAACTGTTTTTT.

The CDR3 spells CASSFLIGTAPREQYF. The CDR3 coding sequence is TGTGCCAGCAGCTTTCTAATAGGGACAGCTCCTCGAGAGCAGTACTTC. The chain joins TRBV5-4 to TRBJ2-7; 7 bases map to TRBD1. The germline V gene has CDR1 SGHNT and CDR2 YYREEE (reference sequence). The V gene end was trimmed by 2 bases and the J gene end by 7 bases; junction bases not matched to a gene: 15. The CDR3 loop spans 16 amino acids.

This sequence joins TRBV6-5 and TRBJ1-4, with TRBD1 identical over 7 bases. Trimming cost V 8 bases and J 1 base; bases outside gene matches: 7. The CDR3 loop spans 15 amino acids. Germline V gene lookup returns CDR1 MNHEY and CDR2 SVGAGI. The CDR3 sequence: CASRTRQGTNEKLFF. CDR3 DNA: TGTGCCAGCCGTACACGACAGGGAACTAATGAAAAACTGTTTTTT.

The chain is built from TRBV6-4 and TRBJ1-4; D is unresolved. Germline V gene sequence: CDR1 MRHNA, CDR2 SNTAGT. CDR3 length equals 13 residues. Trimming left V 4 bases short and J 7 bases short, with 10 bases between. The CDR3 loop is CASSAFRGEKLFF. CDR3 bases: TGTGCCAGCAGTGCGTTCAGAGGTGAAAAACTGTTTTTT.

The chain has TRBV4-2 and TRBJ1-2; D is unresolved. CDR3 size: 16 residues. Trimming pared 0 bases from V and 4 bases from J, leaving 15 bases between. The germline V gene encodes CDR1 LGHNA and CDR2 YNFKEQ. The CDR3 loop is CASSQDYSQVGYGYTF. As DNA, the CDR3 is TGTGCCAGCAGCCAAGACTACTCTCAAGTTGGCTATGGCTACACCTTC.

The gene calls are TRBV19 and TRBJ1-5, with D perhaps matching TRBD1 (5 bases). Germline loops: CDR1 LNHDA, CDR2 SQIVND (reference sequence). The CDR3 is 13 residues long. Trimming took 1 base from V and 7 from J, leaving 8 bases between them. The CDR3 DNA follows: TGTGCCAGTAGTATAGTAGGGGAACAGCCCCAGCATTTT. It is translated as CASSIVGEQPQHF.

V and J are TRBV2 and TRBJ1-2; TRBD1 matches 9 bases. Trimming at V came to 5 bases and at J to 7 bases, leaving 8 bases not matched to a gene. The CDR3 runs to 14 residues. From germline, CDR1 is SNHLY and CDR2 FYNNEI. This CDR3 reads CASSPDRGNLGYTF. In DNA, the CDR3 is TGTGCCAGCAGTCCGGACAGGGGAAATCTTGGCTACACCTTC.

The CDR3 spells CASSLGSQETQYF. In nucleotides, the CDR3 is TGTGCCAGCAGCTTAGGCAGCCAAGAGACCCAGTACTTC. The chain recombines TRBV11-2 with TRBJ2-5; no clear D gene. CDR3 length equals 13 residues. Germline values: CDR1 SGHAT, CDR2 FQNNGV. Trimming left V 1 base short and J 1 base short, with 4 bases between.